These 7 T cell receptor beta chains were sequenced from one sample in a study of T cells after yellow fever vaccination. MiXCR, run by TCRdb on the 5' RACE reads, gives a single entry per CDR3 protein. Here the sample spans 450,000 to 550,000 distinct CDR3 sequences, 21% being singletons. The source material was PBMCs, sampled around 3 weeks after the first yellow fever vaccination. These receptors came from a man between 18 and 35 years old who received the YFV17D yellow fever vaccine.

V is TRBV4-2 and J is TRBJ2-4; D might be TRBD2 (6 bases). V was clipped by 0 bases and J by 0 bases, with 12 bases between them. The CDR3 totals 17 residues. Germline CDR1 and CDR2: LGHNA and YNFKEQ. The CDR3, as DNA: TGTGCCAGCAGCCAAGATGGCGGGGTACTAGCCAAAAACATTCAGTACTTC. Residues: CASSQDGGVLAKNIQYF.

This clonotype showed up just a few times. The gene calls are TRBV20-1 and TRBJ2-1; 13 bases match TRBD2. V shed 5 bases and J 6 bases; nucleotides not matched to a gene: 7. Germline V CDR1 and CDR2: DFQATT, SNEGSKA (reference sequence). CDR3 size: 15 residues. CDR3 protein: CSAQPGLAGSNEQFF. CDR3 coding DNA: TGCAGTGCTCAACCGGGACTAGCGGGGTCCAATGAGCAGTTCTTC.

V is TRBV3-1 and J is TRBJ1-2; D remains unclear. V shed 1 base and J shed 5 bases, with 8 bases lying between them. The germline CDR1 and CDR2 sequences are LGHDT and YNNKEL (reference sequence). The CDR3 has 13 amino acids. This CDR3 reads CASSQGRGYGYTF. The CDR3 DNA follows: TGTGCCAGCAGCCAAGGGCGGGGATATGGCTACACCTTC.

This chain links TRBV27 with TRBJ2-1; 7 bases fit TRBD2. CDR1 is MNHEY, CDR2 SMNVEV, per germline (reference sequence). The CDR3 is 16 residues long. The V and J ends lost 0 bases and 6 bases, in that order; junction bases with no gene match: 8. CDR3 sequence reads: CASSLSWGGSGNEQFF. The CDR3 DNA reads TGTGCCAGCAGTTTATCGTGGGGGGGTTCTGGCAATGAGCAGTTCTTC.

This sequence joins TRBV20-1 and TRBJ2-5; weak D call: TRBD1 (6 bases). This CDR3 has 14 amino acids. Germline V lookup: CDR1 DFQATT, CDR2 SNEGSKA (reference sequence). V was pared by 3 bases and J by 5 bases, with 16 bases between. CDR3 nucleotides: TGCAGTGCTAGGGCAGGGGAATCCAGGGAGACCCAGTACTTC. Amino acid sequence: CSARAGESRETQYF.

The rearrangement links TRBV6-1 to TRBJ1-2; D unclear. Germline CDR1 and CDR2: MNHNS and SASEGT. CDR3 length: 15 residues. The V gene lost 4 bases and the J gene lost 8 bases, with 20 bases spanning the gap. The CDR3 here is CASSALVARLWGYTF. CDR3 nucleotide sequence: TGTGCCAGCAGTGCACTTGTGGCCCGCTTGTGGGGCTACACCTTC.

The V and J genes are TRBV24-1 and TRBJ2-5; TRBD1 might be the D (6 bases). This CDR3 has 13 residues. V shed 7 bases and J shed 1 base, with 9 bases lying between them. Per germline, CDR1 KGHDR and CDR2 SFDVKD. The DNA of the CDR3 is TGTGCCACCAGGGACAGTGTCCAAGAGACCCAGTACTTC. The encoded protein is CATRDSVQETQYF.